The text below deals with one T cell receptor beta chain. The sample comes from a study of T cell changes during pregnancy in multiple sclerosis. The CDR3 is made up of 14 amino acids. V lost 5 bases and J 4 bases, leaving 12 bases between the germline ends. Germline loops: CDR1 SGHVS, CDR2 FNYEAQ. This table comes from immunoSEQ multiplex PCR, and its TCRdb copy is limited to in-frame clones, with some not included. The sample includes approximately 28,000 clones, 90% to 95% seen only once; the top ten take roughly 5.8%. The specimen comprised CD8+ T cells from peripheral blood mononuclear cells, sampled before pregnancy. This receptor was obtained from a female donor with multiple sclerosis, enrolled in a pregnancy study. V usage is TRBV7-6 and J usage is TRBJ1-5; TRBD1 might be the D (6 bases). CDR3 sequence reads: CASSLKQGNQPQHF. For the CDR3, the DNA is TGTGCCAGCAGCCTCAAACAGGGAAATCAGCCCCAGCATTTT.